The sample holds many counts of the clone carrying this T cell receptor (beta chain). The data are from a study of T cells in Graves' hyperthyroidism and ophthalmopathy. What was amplified from RNA transcripts were TCR beta CDR3 regions. A first-round RT-PCR of the TCR CDR3 used the HTBI primer set. TCRdb fed the multiplex PCR reads into MiXCR, producing one record per CDR3 protein. The sample has about 350,000 distinct CDR3 sequences, around 18% seen once. Germline CDR1 reads MNHEY; CDR2 reads SVGEGT. Trimming took off 2 bases at V and 1 base at J, with 8 bases between the two ends. This CDR3 region has 14 residues.

This chain uses TRBV6-2 or TRBV6-3 with TRBJ1-1, with D possibly being TRBD1 (5 bases). The specimen was blood. The TCR comes from a woman aged 40 to 50 with Graves' ophthalmopathy. CDR3 nucleotide sequence: TGTGCCAGCAGTTACGTCAGGGAGAACACTGAAGCTTTCTTT. Translation: CASSYVRENTEAFF.